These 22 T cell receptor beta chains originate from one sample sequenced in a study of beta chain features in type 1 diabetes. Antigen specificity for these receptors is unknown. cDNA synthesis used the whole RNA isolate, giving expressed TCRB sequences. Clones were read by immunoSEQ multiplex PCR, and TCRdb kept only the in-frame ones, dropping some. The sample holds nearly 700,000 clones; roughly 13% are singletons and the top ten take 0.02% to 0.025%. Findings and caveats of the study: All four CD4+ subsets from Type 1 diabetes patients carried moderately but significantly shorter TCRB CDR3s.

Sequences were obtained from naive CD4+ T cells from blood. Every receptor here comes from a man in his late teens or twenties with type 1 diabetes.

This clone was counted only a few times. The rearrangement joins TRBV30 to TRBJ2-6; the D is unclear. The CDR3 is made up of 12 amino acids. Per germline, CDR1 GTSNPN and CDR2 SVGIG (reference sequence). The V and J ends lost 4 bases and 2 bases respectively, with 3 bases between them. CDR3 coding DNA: TGTGCCTGGACGCCTGGGGCCAACGTCCTGACTTTC. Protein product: CAWTPGANVLTF.

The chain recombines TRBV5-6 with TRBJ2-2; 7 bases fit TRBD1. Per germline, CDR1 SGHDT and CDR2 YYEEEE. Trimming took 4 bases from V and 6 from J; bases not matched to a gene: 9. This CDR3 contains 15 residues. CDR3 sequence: CASSPGGIGPGELFF. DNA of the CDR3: TGTGCCAGCAGCCCAGGGGGTATAGGTCCCGGGGAGCTGTTTTTT.

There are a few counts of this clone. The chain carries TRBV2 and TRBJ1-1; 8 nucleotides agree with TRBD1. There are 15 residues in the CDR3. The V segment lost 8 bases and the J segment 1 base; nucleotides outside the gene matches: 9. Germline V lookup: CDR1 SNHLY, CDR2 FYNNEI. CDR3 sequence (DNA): TGTGCCAGCGGCGGACAGGGAGGGAGGAACACTGAAGCTTTCTTT. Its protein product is CASGGQGGRNTEAFF.

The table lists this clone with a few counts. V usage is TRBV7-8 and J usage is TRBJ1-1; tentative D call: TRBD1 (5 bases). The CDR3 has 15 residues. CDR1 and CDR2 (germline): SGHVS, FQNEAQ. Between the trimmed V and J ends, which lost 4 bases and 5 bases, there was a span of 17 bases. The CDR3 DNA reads TGTGCCAGCAGCTGGGGGGGGACCCCCGGGACTGAAGCTTTCTTT. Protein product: CASSWGGTPGTEAFF.

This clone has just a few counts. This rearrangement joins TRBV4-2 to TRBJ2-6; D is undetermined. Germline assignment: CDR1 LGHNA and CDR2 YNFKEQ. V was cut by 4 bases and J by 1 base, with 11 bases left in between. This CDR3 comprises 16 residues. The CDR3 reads CASSPGPSSGANVLTF. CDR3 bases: TGTGCCAGCAGCCCAGGACCTTCTTCTGGGGCCAACGTCCTGACTTTC.

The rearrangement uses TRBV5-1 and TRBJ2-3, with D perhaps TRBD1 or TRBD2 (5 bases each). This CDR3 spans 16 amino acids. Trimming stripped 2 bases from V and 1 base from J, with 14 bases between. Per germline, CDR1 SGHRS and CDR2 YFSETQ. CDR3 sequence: CASSFRRRGGTDTQYF. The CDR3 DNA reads TGCGCCAGCAGCTTTCGTAGAAGGGGAGGCACAGATACGCAGTATTTT.

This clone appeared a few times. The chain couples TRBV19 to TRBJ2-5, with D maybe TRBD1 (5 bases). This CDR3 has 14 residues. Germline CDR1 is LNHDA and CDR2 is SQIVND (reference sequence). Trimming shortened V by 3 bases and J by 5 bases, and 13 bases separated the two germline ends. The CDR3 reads CASSIMGLVETQYF. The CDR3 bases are TGTGCCAGTAGTATCATGGGGCTGGTGGAGACCCAGTACTTC.

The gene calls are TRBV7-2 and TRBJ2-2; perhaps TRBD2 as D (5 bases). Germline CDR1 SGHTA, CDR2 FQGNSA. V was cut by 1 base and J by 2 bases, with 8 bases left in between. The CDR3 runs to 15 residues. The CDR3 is CASSLDRLNTGELFF. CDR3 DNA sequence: TGTGCCAGCAGCTTAGACAGACTAAACACCGGGGAGCTGTTTTTT.

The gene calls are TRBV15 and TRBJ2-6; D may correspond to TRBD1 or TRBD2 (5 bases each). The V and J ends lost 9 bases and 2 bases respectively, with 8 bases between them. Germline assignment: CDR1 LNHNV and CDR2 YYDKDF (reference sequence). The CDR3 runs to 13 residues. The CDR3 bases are TGTGCCACTAGGGGAGCTGGGGCCAACGTCCTGACTTTC. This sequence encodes CATRGAGANVLTF.

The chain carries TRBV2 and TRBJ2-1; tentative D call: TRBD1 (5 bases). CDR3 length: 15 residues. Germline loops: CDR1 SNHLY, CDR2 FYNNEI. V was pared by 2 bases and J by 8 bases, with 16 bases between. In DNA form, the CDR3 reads TGTGCCAGCAGTGAAAGGGAAGGGGCCTGGCATGAGCAGTTCTTC. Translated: CASSEREGAWHEQFF.

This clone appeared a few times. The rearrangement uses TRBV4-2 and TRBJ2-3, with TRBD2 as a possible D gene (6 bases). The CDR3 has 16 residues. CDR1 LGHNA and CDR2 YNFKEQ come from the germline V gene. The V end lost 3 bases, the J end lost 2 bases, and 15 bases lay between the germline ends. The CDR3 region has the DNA TGTGCCAGCAGCCAGGCACTAGCAGATAACACAGATACGCAGTATTTT. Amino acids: CASSQALADNTDTQYF.

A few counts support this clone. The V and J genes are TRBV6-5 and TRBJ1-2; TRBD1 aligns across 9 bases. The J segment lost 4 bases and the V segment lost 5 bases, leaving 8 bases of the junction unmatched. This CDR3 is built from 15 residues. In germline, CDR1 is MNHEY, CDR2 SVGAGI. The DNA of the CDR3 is TGTGCCAGCAGTCCCCGGGACAGGGTGTCCTATGGCTACACCTTC. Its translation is CASSPRDRVSYGYTF.

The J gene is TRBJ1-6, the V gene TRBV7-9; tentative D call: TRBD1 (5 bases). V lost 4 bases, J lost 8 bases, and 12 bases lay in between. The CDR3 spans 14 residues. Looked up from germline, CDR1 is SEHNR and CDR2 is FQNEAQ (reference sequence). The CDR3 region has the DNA TGTGCCAGCAGCTCCCGGGACTTGTATTCACCCCTCCACTTT. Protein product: CASSSRDLYSPLHF.

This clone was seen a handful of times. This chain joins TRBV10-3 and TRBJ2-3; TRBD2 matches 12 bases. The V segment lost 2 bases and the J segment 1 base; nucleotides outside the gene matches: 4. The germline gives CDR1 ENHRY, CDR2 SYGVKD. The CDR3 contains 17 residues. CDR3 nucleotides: TGTGCCATCAGTGAGCGGACTAGCGGGGATCGCACAGATACGCAGTATTTT. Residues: CAISERTSGDRTDTQYF.

CDR3 amino acids: CASILVGGGYTF. For the CDR3, the DNA is TGTGCCAGCATATTAGTAGGGGGCGGCTACACCTTC. The rearrangement links TRBV25-1 to TRBJ1-2, with TRBD1 matching 7 bases. CDR1 is MGHDK, CDR2 SYGVNS, per germline. CDR3 length: 12 residues. V lost 7 bases, J lost 8 bases, and 7 bases stayed unmatched.

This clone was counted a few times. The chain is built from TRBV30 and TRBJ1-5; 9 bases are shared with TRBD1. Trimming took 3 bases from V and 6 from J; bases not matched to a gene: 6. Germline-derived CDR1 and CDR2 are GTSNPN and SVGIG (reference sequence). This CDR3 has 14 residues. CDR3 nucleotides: TGTGCCTGGAGCACGACAGGGGGGGCTCAGCCCCAGCATTTT. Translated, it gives CAWSTTGGAQPQHF.

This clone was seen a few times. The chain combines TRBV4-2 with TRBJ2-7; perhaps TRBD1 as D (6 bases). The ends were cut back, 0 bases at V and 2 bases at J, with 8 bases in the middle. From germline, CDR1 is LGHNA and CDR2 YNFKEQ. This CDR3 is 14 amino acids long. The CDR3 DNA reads TGTGCCAGCAGCCAAGAGCAGGGGACCTACGAGCAGTACTTC. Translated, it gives CASSQEQGTYEQYF.

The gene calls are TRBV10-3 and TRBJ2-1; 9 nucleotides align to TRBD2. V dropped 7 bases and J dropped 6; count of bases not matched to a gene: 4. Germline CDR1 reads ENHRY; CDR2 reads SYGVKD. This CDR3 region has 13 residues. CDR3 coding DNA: TGTGCCATCATAGCGGGGGACTTCAATGAGCAGTTCTTC. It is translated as CAIIAGDFNEQFF.

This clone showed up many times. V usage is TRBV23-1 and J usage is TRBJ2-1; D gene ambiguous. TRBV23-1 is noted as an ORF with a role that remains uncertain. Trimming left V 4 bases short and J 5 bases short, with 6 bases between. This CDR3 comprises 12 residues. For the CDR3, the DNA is TGCGCCAGCAGTCGAGGAAACAATGAGCAGTTCTTC. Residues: CASSRGNNEQFF.

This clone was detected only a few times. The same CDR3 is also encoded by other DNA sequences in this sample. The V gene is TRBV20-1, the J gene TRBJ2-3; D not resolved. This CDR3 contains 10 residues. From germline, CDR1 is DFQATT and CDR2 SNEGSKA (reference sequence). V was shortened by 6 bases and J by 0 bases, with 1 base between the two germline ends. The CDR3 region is CSASTDTQYF. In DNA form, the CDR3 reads TGCAGTGCCAGCACAGATACGCAGTATTTT.

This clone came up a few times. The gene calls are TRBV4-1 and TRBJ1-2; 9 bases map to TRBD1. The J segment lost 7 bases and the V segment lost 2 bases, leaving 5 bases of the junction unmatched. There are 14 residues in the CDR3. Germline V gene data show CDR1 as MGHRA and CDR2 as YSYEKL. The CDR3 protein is CASSQTGGERGYTF. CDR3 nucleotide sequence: TGCGCCAGCAGCCAAACAGGGGGCGAGCGTGGCTACACCTTC.

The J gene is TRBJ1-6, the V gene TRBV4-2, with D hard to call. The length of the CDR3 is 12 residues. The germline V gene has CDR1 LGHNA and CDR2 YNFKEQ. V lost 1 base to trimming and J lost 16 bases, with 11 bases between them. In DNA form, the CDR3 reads TGTGCCAGCAGCCAAGGCCATCTCCCTCTCCACTTT. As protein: CASSQGHLPLHF.